Reported below is one T cell receptor beta chain. Its recognized antigen is unknown. There are no base qualities to consult, and no much larger clone falls within one base. Library construction relied on the immunoSEQ multiplex PCR assay. TCRdb re-hosts the immuneACCESS table, in-frame sequences only. Its copies lack some clones; in the studies checked, an unresolved V gene accounts for under half of them, and the cause for the rest is not known. The sample table records 93,000 or so clones; about 89% of these occur just once. The ten largest clones capture about a fifth of the sample. The entry originates in a study of control samples from healthy donors and cancer patients (dated by TCRdb to the early 2020s). V is shortened by 5 bases, J by 4 bases, and the region joining them spans 12 bases. The germline V gene yields SGHTA for CDR1 and FQGTGA for CDR2. The CDR3 has 14 amino acids, counting the end cysteine and phenylalanine. CDR3 DNA only is kept here, 42 bases in frame from base 1.

The rearranged chain carries TRBV7-3 and TRBJ2-1, with TRBD1 perhaps the D gene, on 5 matching bases. Material: PBMCs. The sequence came from a man aged 55 to 70 with lung cancer. For the CDR3, the sequence is CASSRGFGYNEQFF. The DNA sequence is given as TGTGCCAGCAGCAGGGGATTCGGATACAATGAGCAGTTCTTC.